The 30 T cell receptor beta chains listed next were all sequenced from one sample in a study of T cell clusters in autoimmune cytopenias. Some 40,000 genome equivalents of blood DNA were amplified for TRB. TRB was amplified by touch-down multiplex PCR, primer pools A and B combined. TCRdb re-called the multiplex PCR reads, yielding one record per CDR3 amino acid sequence without DNA. The sample totals nearly 7,000 distinct CDR3 sequences. The data also belong to a second study, concerning T cell repertoires in aging, cancer and after chemotherapy.

The sequenced sample was peripheral blood. These receptors were taken from a human donor in good health.

The genes are TRBV4-2 and TRBJ1-6; TCRdb designates TRBD1, a call that cannot be tested without DNA. The CDR3 sequence is 15 residues long. CDR1 is LGHNA and CDR2 is YNFKEQ in the germline V gene. CDR3: CASSPRQGAGSPLHF.

V usage is TRBV20-1 and J usage is TRBJ1-5. CDR1 and CDR2 (germline): DFQATT, SNEGSKA (reference sequence). This CDR3 has 12 residues. The CDR3 loop is CSASNSNQPQHF.

This CDR3 reads CAWSPLGQGRNTFSGNTIYF. V gene TRBV30 combines with J gene TRBJ1-3; TCRdb names TRBD1, which stays unverified in the absence of DNA. Per germline, CDR1 GTSNPN and CDR2 SVGIG (reference sequence). The CDR3 extends over 20 amino acids.

This clonotype is medium-sized by frequency. The chain carries TRBV12-3 or TRBV12-4 and TRBJ1-2; TCRdb proposes TRBD1, but this gene call is untestable without DNA. CDR3 length: 13 residues. CDR3 loop: CASSFGGGYGYTF.

V usage is TRBV11-1 and J usage is TRBJ2-3; the TCRdb call, TRBD1, lacks DNA for checking. The CDR3 has 14 amino acids. The germline V gene has CDR1 SGHAT and CDR2 FQDESV (reference sequence). This chain's CDR3 is CAISPRGGTDTQYF.

This chain uses TRBV27 with TRBJ1-1; lacking DNA, the TRBD1 call made by TCRdb goes unchecked. CDR3 length: 15 residues. Germline CDR1 is MNHEY and CDR2 is SMNVEV (reference sequence). The CDR3 here is CASSSGQGLHTEAFF.

By frequency, this clonotype registers medium-sized. This chain uses TRBV5-6 with TRBJ2-1. Germline CDR1 is SGHDT and CDR2 is YYEEEE. The CDR3 runs 13 residues. The CDR3 spells CASSLVALHEQFF.

This chain links TRBV6-1 with TRBJ1-6; with no DNA, the TCRdb D assignment of TRBD1 cannot be verified. This CDR3 spans 16 amino acids. Germline V gene data show CDR1 as MNHNS and CDR2 as SASEGT. The CDR3 loop reads CASSTRAGFYNSPLHF.

The rearrangement links TRBV10-3 to TRBJ2-3; without DNA, the TCRdb call of TRBD2 cannot be checked. CDR1 and CDR2 (germline): ENHRY, SYGVKD. CDR3 length equals 18 residues. The CDR3 spells CAISMTSGSFGTTDTQYF.

The chain carries TRBV12-3 or TRBV12-4 and TRBJ1-6; TCRdb gives TRBD1 as the D gene, but with no DNA this cannot be confirmed. CDR3 length equals 18 residues. CDR3: CASSTGTGEISYNSPLHF.

This clonotype shows up as medium-sized by frequency. The chain couples TRBV7-6 to TRBJ2-1; without DNA, the TCRdb call of TRBD2 cannot be checked. The CDR3 has 16 residues. CDR1 is SGHVS, CDR2 FNYEAQ, per germline. This CDR3 is CASSSRGLAGSNEQFF.

The CDR3 region is CASSTGTGGGQPQHF. This chain links TRBV6-5 with TRBJ1-5; TCRdb gives TRBD1 as the D gene, but with no DNA this cannot be confirmed. Germline V gene sequence: CDR1 MNHEY, CDR2 SVGAGI. This CDR3 spans 15 amino acids.

This clonotype registers medium-sized by frequency. V is TRBV6-5 and J is TRBJ2-5; TCRdb reports TRBD2, a call that lacks DNA to check it against. The CDR3 is 16 amino acids. Germline CDR1 and CDR2: MNHEY and SVGAGI. The CDR3 loop reads CASSTLRGPAGETQYF.

This clonotype is medium-sized by frequency. The gene calls are TRBV27 and TRBJ2-3. Germline assignment: CDR1 MNHEY and CDR2 SMNVEV (reference sequence). The CDR3 runs to 14 residues. CDR3 region: CASKSGTSTDTQYF.

The chain uses TRBV29-1 and TRBJ2-3; TCRdb lists TRBD1, though no DNA is available to test this call. Germline V gives CDR1 SQVTM, CDR2 ANQGSEA. This CDR3 region has 18 residues. CDR3 region: CSAKRPGQRTGGTDTQYF.

This clonotype counts as medium-sized by frequency. The rearrangement links TRBV6-5 to TRBJ2-1; TCRdb gives TRBD1 as the D gene, but with no DNA this cannot be confirmed. Germline lookup yields CDR1 MNHEY and CDR2 SVGAGI. CDR3 length: 16 residues. CDR3: CASSPTGGVSYNEQFF.

This chain links TRBV6-5 with TRBJ2-7; TCRdb proposes TRBD2, but this gene call is untestable without DNA. Germline CDR1 reads MNHEY; CDR2 reads SVGAGI. The CDR3 is made up of 14 amino acids. The CDR3 loop is CASSASGRAYEQYF.

This clonotype is deemed medium-sized by its frequency. This CDR3 is CASSHGRGNQPQHF. The J gene is TRBJ1-5, the V gene TRBV12-3 or TRBV12-4. The length of the CDR3 is 14 residues.

According to its frequency, this clonotype is medium-sized. The genes are TRBV6-5 and TRBJ2-1; TCRdb's assignment of TRBD1 cannot be checked, as there is no DNA. This CDR3 spans 14 amino acids. CDR1 is MNHEY, CDR2 SVGAGI, per germline. This chain's CDR3 is CASSYGTGPNEQFF.

The rearrangement links TRBV6-4 to TRBJ1-1. Germline V gives CDR1 MRHNA, CDR2 SNTAGT. The CDR3 sequence is 14 residues long. The CDR3 protein is CASSAGGVNTEAFF.

V is TRBV5-6 and J is TRBJ2-5; without DNA, the TCRdb call of TRBD2 cannot be checked. CDR3 size: 15 residues. The germline CDR1 and CDR2 sequences are SGHDT and YYEEEE. The CDR3 loop is CASSLVLAGQETQYF.

This clonotype registers medium-sized by frequency. This chain connects TRBV19 to TRBJ2-1; absent DNA, TCRdb's TRBD1 call cannot be checked. Germline V CDR1 and CDR2: LNHDA, SQIVND (reference sequence). CDR3 length: 16 amino acids. The CDR3: CASNPGPAGVHNEQFF.

According to its frequency, this clonotype is medium-sized. The V call is TRBV30, the J call TRBJ1-1. Germline CDR1 GTSNPN, CDR2 SVGIG (reference sequence). This CDR3 contains 14 residues. The CDR3 reads CAWRSTGIATEAFF.

Judged by frequency, this clonotype is medium-sized (0.01 to 0.1%). The genes are TRBV29-1 and TRBJ2-3; lacking DNA, the TRBD1 call made by TCRdb goes unchecked. Germline V lookup: CDR1 SQVTM, CDR2 ANQGSEA. This CDR3 spans 14 amino acids. CDR3 sequence reads: CSVQGARSTDTQYF.

This clonotype is called medium-sized (0.01 to 0.1%) based on its frequency. The chain uses TRBV6-5 and TRBJ1-2; TCRdb lists TRBD1, though no DNA is available to test this call. This CDR3 is built from 13 residues. The germline V gene encodes CDR1 MNHEY and CDR2 SVGAGI. CDR3 residues: CASSYRGGYGYTF.

Measured by frequency, this clonotype is medium-sized. This chain uses TRBV6-5 with TRBJ1-2. Germline V gives CDR1 MNHEY, CDR2 SVGAGI. The CDR3 covers 13 residues. This CDR3 is CASSVGRNYGYTF.

The chain carries TRBV12-3 or TRBV12-4 and TRBJ1-5. The CDR3 is made up of 15 amino acids. The CDR3 sequence: CASNPGRQGNQPQHF.

The chain employs TRBV5-1 and TRBJ2-6; the D call from TCRdb, TRBD2, cannot be confirmed without DNA. The CDR3 is made up of 17 amino acids. CDR1 is SGHRS, CDR2 YFSETQ, per germline. The CDR3 sequence: CASSKATGGAGANVLTF.

The V and J genes are TRBV20-1 and TRBJ1-1; TCRdb outputs TRBD1, but without DNA this stays unchecked. CDR3 length: 15 residues. Germline V lookup: CDR1 DFQATT, CDR2 SNEGSKA (reference sequence). The CDR3 sequence: CSASLNLIGGTEAFF.

The V and J genes are TRBV21-1 and TRBJ2-5; TCRdb's D call of TRBD2 is untestable without DNA. TRBV21-1 is a listed pseudogene. This CDR3 is built from 14 residues. The CDR3 reads CASAGEGSQETQYF.